Below, 5 T cell receptor beta chains from the same sample are listed, as sequenced in a study. Cells sorted as Tregs were CD4+, CD25+ and CD127-/low. Each CDR3 protein gets one entry after TCRdb re-called the 5' RACE reads with MiXCR. The sample includes 50,000 to 65,000 distinct CDR3 sequences, around 21% seen only once; the top ten take under 3.5%. The sequencing sample was made of tumor-infiltrating Tregs sorted from the breast tumor. These receptors all come from a female donor with breast cancer.

This clonotype was counted many times. The V gene is TRBV20-1, the J gene TRBJ2-7; TRBD1 agrees at 8 bases. V was clipped by 6 bases and J by 9 bases; unmatched bases: 13. The germline V gene has CDR1 DFQATT and CDR2 SNEGSKA (reference sequence). This CDR3 spans 13 amino acids. In nucleotides, the CDR3 is TGCAGTGCCAACGGACAGGGTTGGGACGGGCAGTACTTC. It specifies CSANGQGWDGQYF.

The chain employs TRBV12-5 and TRBJ1-2, with TRBD1 matching over 9 bases. The V gene end was trimmed by 4 bases and the J gene end by 8 bases; junction bases not matched to a gene: 8. CDR1 and CDR2 (germline): LGHNT, FRNRAP. The CDR3 runs 14 residues. In DNA form, the CDR3 reads TGTGCTAGTGGTTGGGGGACAGGGTCGCTCGGCTACACCTTC. Protein sequence: CASGWGTGSLGYTF. The whole variable domain, filled in from reference TRBV12-5 and TRBJ1-2, reads DARVTQTPRHKVTEMGQEVTMRCQPILGHNTVFWYRQTMMQGLELLAYFRNRAPLDDSGMPKDRFSAEMPDATLATLKIQPSEPRDSAVYFCASGWGTGSLGYTFGSGTRLTVV.

This sequence joins TRBV11-3 and TRBJ2-3; D remains unclear. CDR1 SGHNT and CDR2 YENEEA come from the germline V gene. Trimming cost V 3 bases and J 7 bases, with 11 bases left between them. The CDR3 extends over 13 amino acids. CDR3 nucleotide sequence: TGTGCCAGCAGCTTCGACCTTAGCAATACGCAGTATTTT. Its translation is CASSFDLSNTQYF.

In the case of this clonotype: Relative to the germline gene, one junction end is altered; a read error may explain this. The V and J genes are TRBV7-2 and TRBJ2-1, with TRBD2 as a possible D gene (6 bases). Germline V gives CDR1 SGHTA, CDR2 FQGNSA. CDR3 size: 14 residues. CDR3 DNA: TGTGCCAGAAGCTTAAGTAGCGGAAACAATGAGCAGTTCTTC. It codes for CARSLSSGNNEQFF.

In this sample, this clonotype turned up a few times. This chain uses TRBV6-6 with TRBJ1-5; D is possibly TRBD1 (5 bases). The CDR3 has 16 residues. The germline V and J ends were trimmed by 5 bases and 5 bases, with 19 bases remaining between them. CDR1 is MNHNY and CDR2 is SVGAGI in the germline V gene (reference sequence). CDR3 residues: CASSLAWTGHDQPQHF. CDR3 in DNA: TGTGCCAGCAGTCTAGCCTGGACGGGGCATGATCAGCCCCAGCATTTT.